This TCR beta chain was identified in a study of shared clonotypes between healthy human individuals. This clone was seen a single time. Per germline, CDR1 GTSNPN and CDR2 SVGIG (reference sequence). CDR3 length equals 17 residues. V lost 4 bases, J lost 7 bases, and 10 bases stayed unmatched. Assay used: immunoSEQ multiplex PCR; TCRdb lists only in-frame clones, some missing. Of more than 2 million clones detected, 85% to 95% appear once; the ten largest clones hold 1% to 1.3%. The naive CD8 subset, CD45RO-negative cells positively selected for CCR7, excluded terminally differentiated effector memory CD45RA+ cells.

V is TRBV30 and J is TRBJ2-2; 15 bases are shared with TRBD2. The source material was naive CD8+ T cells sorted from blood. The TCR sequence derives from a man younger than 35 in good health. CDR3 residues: CAWKGLAGGPGGGELFF. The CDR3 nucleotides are TGTGCCTGGAAAGGACTAGCGGGAGGGCCGGGTGGCGGGGAGCTGTTTTTT.